The clone carrying this TCR beta chain was picked up a small number of times. Its antigen is still unknown. The data were obtained in a study of early T cells in non-severe SARS-CoV-2 infection. Study results and limitations: Clonotype matching in VDJdb favored anti-spike CD8 responses and did not capture private and CD4 specificities.

Germline V gene lookup returns CDR1 LNHDA and CDR2 SQIVND (reference sequence). J lost 12 bases, V lost 3 bases, and 8 bases had no gene match. This CDR3 comprises 13 residues. TCRdb ran MiXCR on the 5' RACE reads and lists one entry per CDR3 protein. The sample lists around 79,000 distinct CDR3 sequences, 11% occurring once. The TCR originated in an adult who was a healthcare worker with PCR-confirmed SARS-CoV-2 infection or an uninfected control (not recorded which). The V call is TRBV19, the J call TRBJ2-1; 7 bases align to TRBD1. Source: whole blood, taken at baseline. CDR3 DNA: TGTGCCAGTAGTATGCTACAGGGGCAGCGGCAGTTCTTC. Residues: CASSMLQGQRQFF.